This record looks at one TCR beta chain sequence and its context. V was cut by 2 bases and J by 5 bases, with 11 bases left in between. The CDR3 consists of 13 residues. CDR1 and CDR2 from the germline V gene are SGHDT and YYEEEE. Profiling relied on immunoSEQ multiplex PCR, and the TCRdb table lists in-frame clones only, not all of them. The sample contains some 110,000 clones, 81% of which appear only once. This sample is drawn from a study of blood T cell repertoires in COVID-19. About the study: PBMCs, B-cell-depleted T cells, or T cells provided the cDNA or gDNA that made up the material.

The clonotype originates from a woman in her 70s with acute or convalescent COVID-19. Sequencing used peripheral blood. The gene calls are TRBV5-6 and TRBJ2-7; D not resolved. The CDR3 loop is CASSFGTLDEQYF. The CDR3 DNA is TGTGCCAGCAGCTTTGGCACCCTCGACGAGCAGTACTTC. The complete variable domain, with remaining parts taken from reference TRBV5-6 and TRBJ2-7, reads DAGVTQSPTHLIKTRGQQVTLRCSPKSGHDTVSWYQQALGQGPQFIFQYYEEEERQRGNFPDRFSGHQFPNYSSELNVNALLLGDSALYLCASSFGTLDEQYFGPGTRLTVT.